This entry concerns a single TCR beta chain. Its antigen is not identified. This sample is part of a study of cytomegalovirus exposure and HLA in healthy donors. PCR primers comprised 60 Vbeta and 13 Jbeta primers. Measured with immunoSEQ multiplex PCR; TCRdb has only the in-frame clones, and not every one. The table lists about 150,000 clones, roughly 77% of them singletons. General observations from the study: The study put under 200 TCR beta chains on its list as cytomegalovirus-associated. A few CMV-associated chains were confirmed in vitro to be specific for CMV antigens.

The germline CDR1 and CDR2 sequences are SGHRS and YFSETQ. The CDR3 runs 16 residues. V was trimmed by 3 bases and J by 8 bases, leaving 21 bases between them. This rearrangement joins TRBV5-1 to TRBJ2-1, with D possibly being TRBD1 (5 bases). Sequencing was carried out using PBMCs. The origin of this receptor is a human donor in good health. The CDR3 nucleotides read TGCGCCAGCAGCTGGAGAACAGGCTTAACCGGAGATGAGCAGTTCTTC. This codes for CASSWRTGLTGDEQFF.